The 11 T cell receptor beta chains below were found in one sample sequenced in a study of shared clonotypes between healthy human individuals. TCRdb's table, derived via immunoSEQ multiplex PCR, lists solely in-frame clones and lacks some. The data show some 2.4 million clones, roughly 93% seen once. Sequences were obtained from naive CD4+ T cells from PBMCs. Subset specified: CD45RA+ positively selected. The receptors were gathered from a man aged 18 to 29 in good health. Some clones in this sample may be carry-over from other donors' samples.

The genes are TRBV28 and TRBJ1-5; a weak D match, TRBD1 (6 bases). V lost 4 bases to trimming and J lost 1 base, with 17 bases between them. The CDR3 runs to 17 residues. Germline lookup yields CDR1 MDHEN and CDR2 SYDVKM. The CDR3 DNA reads as TGTGCCAGCAGTTCTCGTAAGGGGGGGTTCAGCAATCAGCCCCAGCATTTT. It translates to CASSSRKGGFSNQPQHF.

Remarks on this clone: Distinct nucleotide sequences in the sample also encode this CDR3. The chain couples TRBV7-9 to TRBJ2-2; D might be TRBD1 (5 bases). V lost 5 bases and J lost 1, with 5 bases in between. Per germline, CDR1 SEHNR and CDR2 FQNEAQ (reference sequence). The CDR3 runs to 13 residues. The DNA for the CDR3 is TGTGCCAGCAGCAGGGGGAACACCGGGGAGCTGTTTTTT. Its protein is CASSRGNTGELFF.

The chain has TRBV6-5 and TRBJ1-1; 7 bases align to TRBD1. The germline CDR1 and CDR2 sequences are MNHEY and SVGAGI. The CDR3 sequence is 15 residues long. V was pared by 7 bases and J by 4 bases, with 12 bases of the junction left unmatched. CDR3 loop: CASIKQGTGGTEAFF. CDR3 bases: TGTGCCAGCATTAAACAGGGGACGGGGGGCACTGAAGCTTTCTTT.

The chain uses TRBV28 and TRBJ1-5, with a possible D match to TRBD1 (6 bases). The V end was cut by 4 bases, the J end by 5 bases, with 12 bases between. Germline CDR1 is MDHEN and CDR2 is SYDVKM. The CDR3 totals 14 residues. DNA for the CDR3: TGTGCCAGCAGTTGGAGGGACACCTATCAGCCCCAGCATTTT. Translating it yields CASSWRDTYQPQHF.

This clone appeared once. The V call is TRBV28, the J call TRBJ1-4; tentatively, D is TRBD1 (5 bases). Looked up from germline, CDR1 is MDHEN and CDR2 is SYDVKM. The CDR3 is made up of 14 amino acids. Trimming removed 6 bases at V and 6 bases at J, with 14 bases between. The CDR3 region has the DNA TGTGCCAGCAGACAATCTGGGGCGGATGAAAAACTGTTTTTT. It encodes CASRQSGADEKLFF.

The chain couples TRBV4-1 to TRBJ2-5; D unresolved. The ends were cut back, 0 bases at V and 5 bases at J, with 10 bases in the middle. Germline V gives CDR1 MGHRA, CDR2 YSYEKL. The CDR3 contains 14 residues. The CDR3 region is CASSQDLGWETQYF. The CDR3 DNA follows: TGCGCCAGCAGCCAAGATTTGGGATGGGAGACCCAGTACTTC.

The genes are TRBV10-1 and TRBJ2-5; weak D call: TRBD1 (6 bases). The DNA end is more similar to TRBJ2-7, so the J call may be wrong. This CDR3 region has 13 residues. Per the germline V gene, CDR1 is WNHNN and CDR2 is SYGVQD (reference sequence). This CDR3 reads CASPPVRGGEQYF. The CDR3, as DNA: TGCGCCAGCCCTCCGGTTAGAGGGGGCGAGCAGTACTTC.

The J gene is TRBJ1-5, the V gene TRBV11-2, with D perhaps TRBD1 (5 bases). Trimming shortened V by 2 bases and J by 6 bases, and 11 bases separated the two germline ends. CDR3 length: 14 amino acids. Germline loops: CDR1 SGHAT, CDR2 FQNNGV. In nucleotides, the CDR3 is TGTGCCAGCAGCTTAATTGGGGGGGGTCAGCCCCAGCATTTT. This translates into CASSLIGGGQPQHF.

V and J are TRBV5-1 and TRBJ2-1, with 8 bases matching TRBD2. The trim removed 1 base at V and 8 bases at J, leaving 11 bases unmatched. Germline loops: CDR1 SGHRS, CDR2 YFSETQ. This CDR3 has 16 amino acids. CDR3 DNA sequence: TGCGCCAGCAGCTTGAGTTCCAGCGGGAGTAAGGATGAGCAGTTCTTC. Translation gives CASSLSSSGSKDEQFF.

The chain uses TRBV28 and TRBJ2-7; D is unclear. The germline V and J ends were trimmed by 3 bases and 6 bases, with 18 bases remaining between them. Germline V lookup: CDR1 MDHEN, CDR2 SYDVKM. The CDR3 length is 15 residues. The CDR3 DNA reads TGTGCCAGCAGTTTGGGGTCATTTTTGTTGCGCGAGCAGTACTTC. This translates into CASSLGSFLLREQYF. Based on the CDR3 plus reference TRBV28 and TRBJ2-7, the full variable domain is DVKVTQSSRYLVKRTGEKVFLECVQDMDHENMFWYRQDPGLGLRLIYFSYDVKMKEKGDIPEGYSVSREKKERFSLILESASTNQTSMYLCASSLGSFLLREQYFGPGTRLTVT.

The chain recombines TRBV5-6 with TRBJ2-7; 9 nucleotides align to TRBD1. Germline CDR1 is SGHDT and CDR2 is YYEEEE. Germline trimming cut 4 bases from V and 3 bases from J; bases unmatched to any gene: 8. The CDR3 consists of 15 residues. For the CDR3, the DNA is TGTGCCAGCAGCCCCCCGGGACAGGGTCTCTACGAGCAGTACTTC. This gives the protein CASSPPGQGLYEQYF.